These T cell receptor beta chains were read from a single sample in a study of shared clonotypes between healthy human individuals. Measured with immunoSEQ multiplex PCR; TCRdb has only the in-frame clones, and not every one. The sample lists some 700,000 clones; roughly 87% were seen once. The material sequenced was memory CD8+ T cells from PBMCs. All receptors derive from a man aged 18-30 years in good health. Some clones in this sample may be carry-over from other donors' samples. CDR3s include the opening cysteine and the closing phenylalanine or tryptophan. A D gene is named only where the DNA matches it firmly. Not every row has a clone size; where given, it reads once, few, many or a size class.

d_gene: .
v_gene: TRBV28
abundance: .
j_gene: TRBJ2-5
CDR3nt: TGTGCCAGCAGTTTTACTGGCGGTGAAGAGACCCAGTACTTC
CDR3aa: CASSFTGGEETQYF

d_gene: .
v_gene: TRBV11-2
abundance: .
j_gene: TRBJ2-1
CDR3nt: TGTGCCAGCAGCTTAAGCGGTAGCTCCTACAATGAGCAGTTCTTC
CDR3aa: CASSLSGSSYNEQFF

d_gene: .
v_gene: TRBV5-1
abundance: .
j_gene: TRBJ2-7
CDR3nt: TGCGCCAGCAGCTTGGCCGCGTGGGATTCGGCCTACGAGCAGTACTTC
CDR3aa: CASSLAAWDSAYEQYF

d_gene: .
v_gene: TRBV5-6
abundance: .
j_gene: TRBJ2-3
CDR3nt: TGTGCCAGCAGCTTGGCGGGAGATACGCAGTATTTT
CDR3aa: CASSLAGDTQYF

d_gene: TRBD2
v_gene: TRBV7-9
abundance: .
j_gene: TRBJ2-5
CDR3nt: TGTGCCAGCAGCCCCGGGACTAGCGGGAAAGAGACCCAGTACTTC
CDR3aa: CASSPGTSGKETQYF

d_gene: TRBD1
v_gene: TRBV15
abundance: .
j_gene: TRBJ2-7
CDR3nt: TGTGCCACCAGCAGGTCCAGGGGGATCGACGAGCAGTACTTC
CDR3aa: CATSRSRGIDEQYF

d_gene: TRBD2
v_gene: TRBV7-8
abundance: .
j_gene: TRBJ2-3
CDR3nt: TGTGCCAGCAGCTCCTTAGCGGGAGGCCCACCCCCGGATACGCAGTATTTT
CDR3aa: CASSSLAGGPPPDTQYF

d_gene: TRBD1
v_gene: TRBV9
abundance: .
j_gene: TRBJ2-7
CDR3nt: TGTGCCAGCAGCCGGGACAGCATCAAGTACGAGCAGTACTTC
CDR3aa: CASSRDSIKYEQYF

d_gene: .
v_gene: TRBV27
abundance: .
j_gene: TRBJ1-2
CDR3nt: TGTGCCAGCAGCGGGCGGACAGACACTAACTATGGCTACACCTTC
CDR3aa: CASSGRTDTNYGYTF

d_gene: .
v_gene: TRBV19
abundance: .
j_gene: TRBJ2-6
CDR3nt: TGTGCCAGTAGTATACCCAGGGGCGTTAAACACTCTGGGGCCAACGTCCTGACTTTC
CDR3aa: CASSIPRGVKHSGANVLTF

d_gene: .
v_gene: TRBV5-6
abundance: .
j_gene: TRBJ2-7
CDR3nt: TGTGCCAGCAGCCCCACAGGGCAGGGTTTTGTCGAGCAGTACTTC
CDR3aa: CASSPTGQGFVEQYF

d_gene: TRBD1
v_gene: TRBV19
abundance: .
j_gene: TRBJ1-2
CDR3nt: TGTGCCAGTAGTAGGAACCTACAGGGGGCGGCTTACTATGGCTACACCTTC
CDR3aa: CASSRNLQGAAYYGYTF

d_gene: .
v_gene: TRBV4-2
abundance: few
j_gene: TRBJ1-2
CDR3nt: TGTGCCAGCAGCCAAGAAGCGCAGGGGTCGCTTGGCTACACCTTC
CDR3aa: CASSQEAQGSLGYTF

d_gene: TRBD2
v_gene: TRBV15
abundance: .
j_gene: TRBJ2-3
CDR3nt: TGTGCCACCAGCGGCGGGACTAGCGGGAGGGGAGATACGCAGTATTTT
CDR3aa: CATSGGTSGRGDTQYF

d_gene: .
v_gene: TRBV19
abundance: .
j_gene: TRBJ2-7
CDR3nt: TGTGCCAGCAACGACCCCGTCGGGGGAACCTACGAGCAGTACTTC
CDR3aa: CASNDPVGGTYEQYF

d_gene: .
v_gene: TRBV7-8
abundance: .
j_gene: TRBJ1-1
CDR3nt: TGTGCCAGCAGCTATAGCCCTCTGACCGGGAACACTGAAGCTTTCTTT
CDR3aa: CASSYSPLTGNTEAFF

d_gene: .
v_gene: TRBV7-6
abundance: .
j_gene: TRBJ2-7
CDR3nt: TGTGCCAGCAGCTTAGCGGCCAGAGCCGAGCAGTACTTC
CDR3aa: CASSLAARAEQYF

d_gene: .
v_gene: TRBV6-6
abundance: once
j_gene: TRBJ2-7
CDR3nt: TGTGCCAGCAGTTTTACTAGATACGAGCAGTACTTC
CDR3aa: CASSFTRYEQYF

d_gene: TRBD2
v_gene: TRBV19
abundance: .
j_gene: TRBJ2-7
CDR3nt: TGTGCCAGTAGTCCAGGGACTAGGTACGAGCAGTACTTC
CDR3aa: CASSPGTRYEQYF

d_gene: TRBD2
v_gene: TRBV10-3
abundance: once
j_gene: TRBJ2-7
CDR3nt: TGTGCCATCGGGACTAGCGGGAGTCCCATCTACGAGCAGTACTTC
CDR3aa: CAIGTSGSPIYEQYF

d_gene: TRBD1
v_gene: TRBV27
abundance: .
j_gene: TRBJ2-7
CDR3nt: TGTGCCAGCAGTGACAGGGTTCATACCTACGAGCAGTACTTC
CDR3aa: CASSDRVHTYEQYF

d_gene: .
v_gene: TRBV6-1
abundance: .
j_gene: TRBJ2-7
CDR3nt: TGTGCCAGCAGTGAACTTGGGGCAGCCAGAAGCGAGCAGTACTTC
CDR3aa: CASSELGAARSEQYF

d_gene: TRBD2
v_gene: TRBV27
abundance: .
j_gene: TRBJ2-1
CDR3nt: TGTGCCAGCAGTTGGGGAGGGAACAATGAGCAGTTCTTC
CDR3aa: CASSWGGNNEQFF

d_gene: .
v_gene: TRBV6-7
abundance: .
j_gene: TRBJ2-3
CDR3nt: TGTGCCAGCAGCCTCCTTTATAAGGATCCCCCCCGTACGCAGTATTTT
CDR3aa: CASSLLYKDPPRTQYF

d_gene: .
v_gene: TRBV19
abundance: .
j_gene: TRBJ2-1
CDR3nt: TGTGCCAGTAGTCCCACACTTTACAATGAGCAGTTCTTC
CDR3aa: CASSPTLYNEQFF

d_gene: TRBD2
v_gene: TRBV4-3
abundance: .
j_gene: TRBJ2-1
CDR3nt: TGCGCCAGCAGCCAAGATTTTAGGACTAGCGGTAACAATGAGCAGTTCTTC
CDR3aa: CASSQDFRTSGNNEQFF

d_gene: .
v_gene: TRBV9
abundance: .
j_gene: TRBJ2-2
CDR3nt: TGTGCCAGCAGCGCCAAGATGAAGGCTAGCGCCGGGGAGCTGTTTTTT
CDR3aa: CASSAKMKASAGELFF